What follows are 30 T cell receptor beta chains derived from one specimen sequenced in a study of spatial heterogeneity in lung cancer (dated by TCRdb to about 2019). The library was produced with 5' RACE. The listed sequencing device is NextSeq 500. Using fastp trimming at Q25 and MiXCR clonotype assembly, TCRdb reanalyzed the public sequencing data and kept in-frame beta chains. Entries that share a CDR3 protein sequence are merged under the most common genes and DNA. In all, the sample holds tens of thousands of distinct CDR3 sequences, and approximately 20% of those were seen once. The ten largest make up 5% to 8% of the sample. The time point label on this specimen signifies: sample taken at primary tumor resection. TCR sequencing used whole RNA extracted from tumor and nontumor lung tissue, or from cryopreserved PBMC samples, without cell sorting. This specimen consisted of PBMCs, obtained at surgery. Receptor source: a male donor with early-stage non-small cell lung cancer.

This clonotype was detected a few times. The J gene is TRBJ2-7, the V gene TRBV7-8, with D unresolved. In germline, CDR1 is SGHVS, CDR2 FQNEAQ. CDR3 length: 14 amino acids. V was pared by 1 base and J by 2 bases, with 9 bases between. CDR3 region: CASSLGPGPYEQYF. CDR3 coding DNA: TGTGCCAGCAGCTTAGGCCCCGGTCCCTACGAGCAGTACTTC.

This clonotype was seen more than once but under ten times. The V gene is TRBV6-2 or TRBV6-3, the J gene TRBJ1-5; 7 bases line up with TRBD1. The CDR3 totals 16 residues. CDR1 and CDR2 from the germline V gene are MNHEY and SVGEGT. The J segment lost 3 bases and the V segment lost 2 bases, leaving 7 bases of the junction unmatched. CDR3 in DNA: TGTGCCAGCAGTTACACCGGGACAGCCATCAATCAGCCCCAGCATTTT. Translating gives CASSYTGTAINQPQHF.

The chain joins TRBV4-1 to TRBJ2-7; 7 bases match TRBD1. Per the germline V gene, CDR1 is MGHRA and CDR2 is YSYEKL. The CDR3 is made up of 13 amino acids. V was pared by 4 bases and J by 5 bases, with 5 bases of the junction left unmatched. The CDR3 DNA reads TGCGCCAGCAGCCGGGACAGATTAGACGAGCAGTACTTC. Its translation is CASSRDRLDEQYF.

The chain has TRBV6-5 and TRBJ2-7; D is possibly TRBD1 or TRBD2 (6 bases each). CDR3 length: 14 amino acids. The germline V gene has CDR1 MNHEY and CDR2 SVGAGI. The V and J ends lost 7 bases and 3 bases respectively, with 16 bases between them. For the CDR3, the DNA is TGTGCCAGCACCCGGGGGACATTCGGCTACGAGCAGTACTTC. Translation gives CASTRGTFGYEQYF.

DNA of the CDR3: TGCGCCAGCAGCTCACAGGGAGGCGAGCAGTACTTC. Its translation: CASSSQGGEQYF. The chain joins TRBV5-1 to TRBJ2-7; D could derive from TRBD1 or TRBD2 (6 bases each). Germline V lookup: CDR1 SGHRS, CDR2 YFSETQ. The CDR3 consists of 12 residues. V was shortened by 3 bases and J by 6 bases, with 10 bases between the two germline ends.

There are a few counts of this clonotype. The chain links TRBV6-5 to TRBJ1-3, with TRBD1 matching 7 bases. V shed 4 bases, J shed 3 bases, and the junction held 3 bases outside the gene matches. The V gene's germline CDR1 is MNHEY and CDR2 SVGAGI. The CDR3 is made up of 14 amino acids. The CDR3 nucleotides read TGTGCCAGCAGTTTCGACAGGGATGGAAACACCATATATTTT. As protein: CASSFDRDGNTIYF.

In its sample, this clonotype was seen a few times. J is TRBJ2-3 and V is TRBV4-3; 8 nucleotides agree with TRBD1. The V gene's germline CDR1 is LGHNA and CDR2 YSLEER. The CDR3 runs 15 residues. With 1 base clipped from V and 6 bases from J, the junction kept 6 bases outside the gene matches. The CDR3 reads CASSQGQGWLDTQYF. Written as DNA, the CDR3 is TGCGCCAGCAGCCAAGGACAGGGGTGGTTGGATACGCAGTATTTT.

This clonotype has just a few counts. The chain recombines TRBV29-1 with TRBJ1-2; possible D gene TRBD1, 5 bases. The germline V gene encodes CDR1 SQVTM and CDR2 ANQGSEA. There are 12 residues in the CDR3. The germline V and J ends were trimmed by 6 bases and 4 bases, with 12 bases remaining between them. In DNA, the CDR3 is TGCAGCGTCAAGACAGTAACCTATGGCTACACCTTC. Protein sequence: CSVKTVTYGYTF.

This chain connects TRBV3-1 to TRBJ2-7; 10 nucleotides match TRBD2. After removal of 2 bases from V and 6 bases from J, the junction contained 7 bases not matched to a gene. The CDR3 extends over 15 amino acids. Per germline, CDR1 LGHDT and CDR2 YNNKEL (reference sequence). DNA for the CDR3: TGTGCCAGCAGCCAAACTAGCGGGACCCTTGGCGAGCAGTACTTC. As protein: CASSQTSGTLGEQYF.

This clonotype occurred a few times. J is TRBJ1-3 and V is TRBV5-1; 8 bases are shared with TRBD1. CDR1 and CDR2 from the germline V gene are SGHRS and YFSETQ. The J segment lost 2 bases and the V segment lost 2 bases, leaving 6 bases of the junction unmatched. The CDR3 spans 16 residues. The CDR3: CASSFQGAEAGNTIYF. The CDR3 coding sequence is TGCGCCAGCAGCTTCCAGGGGGCAGAAGCTGGAAACACCATATATTTT.

The chain combines TRBV12-3 or TRBV12-4 with TRBJ2-1, with 7 positions matching TRBD2. The CDR3 is 15 residues long. The V segment lost 4 bases and the J segment 4 bases; nucleotides outside the gene matches: 7. The CDR3 DNA is TGTGCCAGCAGTTGGGGGGGTAAGGGATACAATGAGCAGTTCTTC. This translates into CASSWGGKGYNEQFF.

V gene TRBV19 combines with J gene TRBJ2-3; tentatively, D is TRBD1 (6 bases). This CDR3 comprises 13 residues. The germline gives CDR1 LNHDA, CDR2 SQIVND (reference sequence). Trimming removed 6 bases from V and 4 bases from J, with 11 bases in between. This CDR3 is CASSTTGSDTQYF. The CDR3 DNA reads TGTGCCAGTAGCACTACAGGGTCAGATACGCAGTATTTT.

This rearrangement joins TRBV12-3 or TRBV12-4 to TRBJ1-2; D call uncertain. This CDR3 comprises 14 residues. V lost 2 bases and J 0 bases, leaving 7 bases between the germline ends. In DNA, the CDR3 is TGTGCCAGCAGTTTACCACAAACTAACTATGGCTACACCTTC. Protein sequence: CASSLPQTNYGYTF.

The V gene is TRBV28, the J gene TRBJ2-1, with TRBD2 matching 10 bases. Trimming at V came to 9 bases and at J to 4 bases, leaving 9 bases not matched to a gene. The CDR3 length is 15 residues. From germline, CDR1 is MDHEN and CDR2 SYDVKM. The CDR3 bases are TGTGCCAGTACGATAGCGGGAGGCCTGTACAATGAGCAGTTCTTC. This codes for CASTIAGGLYNEQFF. The full variable domain, in which reference TRBV28 and TRBJ2-1 provide the parts outside the CDR3, is DVKVTQSSRYLVKRTGEKVFLECVQDMDHENMFWYRQDPGLGLRLIYFSYDVKMKEKGDIPEGYSVSREKKERFSLILESASTNQTSMYLCASTIAGGLYNEQFFGPGTRLTVL.

The chain combines TRBV10-2 with TRBJ2-5; D uncertain. The V and J ends lost 2 bases and 3 bases respectively, with 10 bases between them. This CDR3 has 14 residues. Germline lookup yields CDR1 WSHSY and CDR2 SAAADI. The CDR3 spells CASSEAGFKETQYF. DNA of the CDR3: TGCGCCAGCAGTGAGGCTGGGTTTAAAGAGACCCAGTACTTC.

The V call is TRBV10-3, the J call TRBJ2-7; TRBD1 aligns across 12 bases. This CDR3 spans 14 amino acids. Trimming removed 7 bases from V and 6 bases from J; junction bases left unmatched: 7. Looked up from germline, CDR1 is ENHRY and CDR2 is SYGVKD. CDR3 nucleotides: TGTGCCATCACCAAGGGACAGGGGGCAAGCGAGCAGTACTTC. The encoded protein is CAITKGQGASEQYF.

The chain has TRBV29-1 and TRBJ2-1; D tentatively reads TRBD1 or TRBD2 (5 bases each). This CDR3 region has 12 residues. Trimming took 4 bases from V and 10 from J, leaving 14 bases between them. The V gene's germline CDR1 is SQVTM and CDR2 ANQGSEA. CDR3 sequence (DNA): TGCAGCGTTGGGGGGATGCGCTCCGAGCAGTTCTTC. This codes for CSVGGMRSEQFF.

This clonotype was seen a few times. The chain couples TRBV4-1 to TRBJ2-6; D unresolved. Germline loops: CDR1 MGHRA, CDR2 YSYEKL. The CDR3 is made up of 16 amino acids. V was pared by 4 bases and J by 1 base, with 11 bases between. This CDR3 reads CASSRPSRSGANVLTF. CDR3 in DNA: TGCGCCAGCAGCCGTCCGTCGCGGTCTGGGGCCAACGTCCTGACTTTC.

CDR3 sequence (DNA): TGCAGTGCTGCCGACCACCTTCATGGTGAGCAGTTCTTC. Translating it yields CSAADHLHGEQFF. V gene TRBV20-1 combines with J gene TRBJ2-1, with D unresolved. CDR1 is DFQATT and CDR2 is SNEGSKA in the germline V gene (reference sequence). V was cut by 5 bases and J by 9 bases, with 17 bases left in between. This CDR3 region has 13 residues.

V usage is TRBV6-2 or TRBV6-3 and J usage is TRBJ2-7; tentative D call: TRBD2 (5 bases). The V and J ends lost 6 bases and 6 bases respectively, with 18 bases between them. The CDR3 is 14 amino acids. The germline V gene encodes CDR1 MNHEY and CDR2 SVGEGT. The CDR3: CASSDGSPGSEQYF. DNA of the CDR3: TGTGCCAGCAGCGACGGGTCTCCGGGGAGCGAGCAGTACTTC.

In this sample, this clonotype turned up a few times. The chain has TRBV3-1 and TRBJ1-2, with a possible D match to TRBD1 (5 bases). CDR1 LGHDT and CDR2 YNNKEL come from the germline V gene (reference sequence). V was pared by 1 base and J by 10 bases, with 16 bases between. The CDR3 consists of 14 residues. CDR3 loop: CASSQGTYLNSYTF. CDR3 in DNA: TGTGCCAGCAGCCAAGGGACATACCTAAATTCCTACACCTTC.

The chain is built from TRBV7-2 and TRBJ1-1; the D is unclear. The CDR3 is 14 residues long. Germline CDR1 and CDR2: SGHTA and FQGNSA. Between the trimmed V and J ends, which lost 1 base and 1 base, there was a span of 7 bases. CDR3 nucleotides: TGTGCCAGCAGCTTAGAGGCAGCGAACACTGAAGCTTTCTTT. Translated: CASSLEAANTEAFF.

This clonotype was seen a few times. The chain employs TRBV11-1 and TRBJ2-7, with unresolved D. The germline V gene encodes CDR1 SGHAT and CDR2 FQDESV (reference sequence). V lost 1 base and J 6 bases, leaving 13 bases between the germline ends. This CDR3 is built from 14 residues. For the CDR3, the DNA is TGTGCCAGCAGCTTAGACAGCGTCCTCTCCGAGCAGTACTTC. It translates to CASSLDSVLSEQYF.

The rearrangement uses TRBV20-1 and TRBJ1-1, with 7 bases matching TRBD1. V dropped 6 bases and J dropped 1; count of bases not matched to a gene: 8. CDR1 and CDR2 from the germline V gene are DFQATT and SNEGSKA (reference sequence). The CDR3 is 14 amino acids. This chain's CDR3 is CSAGGQGRNTEAFF. In DNA form, the CDR3 reads TGCAGTGCAGGGGGCCAAGGAAGGAACACTGAAGCTTTCTTT.

This clonotype was seen only a few times. The V gene is TRBV3-1, the J gene TRBJ2-1; the D gene is possibly TRBD2 (5 bases). The germline V and J ends were trimmed by 1 base and 9 bases, with 10 bases remaining between them. The germline gives CDR1 LGHDT, CDR2 YNNKEL (reference sequence). The CDR3 has 13 residues. CDR3 nucleotides: TGTGCCAGCAGCCAAGTACTAGGTCTTGAGCAGTTCTTC. This gives the protein CASSQVLGLEQFF.

The J gene is TRBJ1-2, the V gene TRBV10-3; perhaps TRBD1 as D (6 bases). Germline V lookup: CDR1 ENHRY, CDR2 SYGVKD. CDR3 length: 14 amino acids. Trimming pared 4 bases from V and 3 bases from J, leaving 12 bases between. CDR3 loop: CAISAGGQHYGYTF. CDR3 nucleotides: TGTGCCATCAGTGCGGGGGGCCAGCACTATGGCTACACCTTC.

This clonotype occurred a few times. CDR3 DNA sequence: TGTGCCAGCAGCCCTAAGGGGGTCGACTACGAGCAGTACTTC. Its protein product is CASSPKGVDYEQYF. V gene TRBV5-6 combines with J gene TRBJ2-7; perhaps TRBD1 as D (6 bases). The germline V gene has CDR1 SGHDT and CDR2 YYEEEE. V was cut by 4 bases and J by 3 bases, with 14 bases left in between. There are 14 residues in the CDR3.

With respect to this clonotype: A read error is possible here, since a much larger clone lies one base away. This rearrangement joins TRBV6-6 to TRBJ2-7; 11 nucleotides agree with TRBD2. The CDR3 has 16 residues. Germline CDR1 MNHNY, CDR2 SVGAGI (reference sequence). DNA of the CDR3: TGTGTCAGCACGCTAGCGGGAGGCCGGATTACCTACGAGCAGTACTTC. Translating gives CVSTLAGGRITYEQYF.

V gene TRBV12-3 or TRBV12-4 combines with J gene TRBJ2-1; TRBD2 matches at 8 bases. The CDR3 loop spans 15 amino acids. Unmatched junction bases numbered 8, after V lost 1 base and J lost 9 bases. The CDR3 region is CASSLGGLGAAEQFF. In nucleotides, the CDR3 is TGTGCCAGCAGTTTAGGGGGACTAGGGGCTGCTGAGCAGTTCTTC.

For this clonotype: An end of the junction differs from the germline gene, which may be a read error. The V gene is TRBV12-3 or TRBV12-4, the J gene TRBJ2-1; 11 nucleotides agree with TRBD2. This CDR3 has 16 amino acids. The CDR3 DNA follows: TGTGCCAGCAGTATAGCGGGAGGGCCGGGTTACAATGAGCAGTTCTTC. It encodes CASSIAGGPGYNEQFF.